This T cell receptor beta chain was identified during a study of cytomegalovirus exposure and HLA in healthy donors. Study results and limitations: Most of the TCR beta V segments (in an earlier analysis) were productive either about 87% or about 30% of the time.

A multiplex PCR was run with 60 Vbeta primers and 13 Jbeta primers. Assay: immunoSEQ multiplex PCR; the TCRdb copy retains only in-frame clones and omits some. The data contain approximately 85,000 clones, 80% of them singletons. In the case of this clone: What it binds is not known.

This clonotype was sampled from a man aged 25-40 years in good health and CMV-seronegative. The specimen sequenced was PBMCs.

The CDR3 DNA reads TGTGCCAGGGGAAGAGGGGACAGGGGGAACAGCAATCAGCCCCAGCATTTT. Its translation: CARGRGDRGNSNQPQHF. The gene calls are TRBV5-3 and TRBJ1-5; TRBD1 aligns across 11 bases. TRBV5-3 is designated an ORF whose function remains uncertain. J lost 1 base, V lost 8 bases, and 11 bases had no gene match. CDR3 length equals 17 residues.